The rows below give T cell receptor beta chains drawn from one sample of a study of T-cell memory formation after mild COVID-19. A single record per CDR3 protein comes from TCRdb applying MiXCR to the 5' RACE reads. The table lists 550,000 to 600,000 distinct CDR3 sequences, approximately 15% of them singletons. Sequenced input: PBMCs or a T cell subset sorted from them (not recorded which). The receptors shown here come from an adult woman who had mild COVID-19 (a few samples of this study predate the infection). Cell type and time point are not known. Each CDR3 is given with its conserved first and last residue. Part of the rows lack a size; the others show once, few, many or a class for expanded clones.

.	TRBJ2-5	TRBV7-3	CASSPHDSPSETQYF
few	TRBJ2-3	TRBV7-9	CASSPRLGTSGITDTQYF
few	TRBJ1-2	TRBV7-2	CASSLGQWGGGYGYTF
few	TRBJ2-1	TRBV10-2	CASSDGRGGIRGSYNEQFF
few	TRBJ2-6	TRBV12-3/TRBV12-4	CASSIGQAGPNVLTF
few	TRBJ2-3	TRBV10-3	CAISEILGPRDSTDTQYF
few	TRBJ2-5	TRBV24-1	CATSDRTGERETQYF
few	TRBJ2-1	TRBV5-1	CASSLGLAAKLSSYNEQFF
few	TRBJ2-1	TRBV19	CASSIGWTSGNEQFF
many	TRBJ2-3	TRBV7-2	CASSRKNRGSADTQYF
.	TRBJ2-5	TRBV6-2/TRBV6-3	CASGINWAAQYF
few	TRBJ2-1	TRBV11-2	CASSLGDTGTSEWDEQFF
.	TRBJ2-7	TRBV27	CASSTNSGSLYEQYF
few	TRBJ1-1	TRBV5-6	CATSEGSTEAFF
.	TRBJ2-7	TRBV29-1	CSVASGSYEQYF
few	TRBJ2-5	TRBV18	CASSPPMDSWTQYF
few	TRBJ2-5	TRBV12-3/TRBV12-4	CASSLNGGRETQYF
.	TRBJ2-7	TRBV7-8	CASSITGQGRREQYF
few	TRBJ1-1	TRBV19	CASSDRGGSNTEAFF
.	TRBJ2-5	TRBV24-1	CATSPAGGFQETQYF
few	TRBJ2-5	TRBV19	CASSIKVIETQYF
many	TRBJ1-1	TRBV12-3/TRBV12-4	CASSLYGTEAFF
few	TRBJ2-5	TRBV7-9	CASSLGGQYQETQYF
many	TRBJ2-7	TRBV6-5	CASSYSAEYEQYF
.	TRBJ2-1	TRBV24-1	CATSEGGLAVHEQFF
few	TRBJ2-3	TRBV7-3	CASGQDNTDTQYF
.	TRBJ2-3	TRBV29-1	CSAYPRGGVDTQYF
.	TRBJ2-2	TRBV9	CASSSRTTTGELFF
once	TRBJ1-2	TRBV5-1	CASSFWDRSINYGYTF
few	TRBJ1-5	TRBV7-9	CASSLAGSQPQHF
few	TRBJ2-3	TRBV20-1	CSALRTSGRRATQYF
few	TRBJ1-4	TRBV3-1	CASSRRRRGADSLNEKLFF
.	TRBJ2-5	TRBV7-6	CASSLAGGDLETQYF
few	TRBJ2-2	TRBV11-2	CASSLEVGELFF
few	TRBJ2-1	TRBV24-1	CATSDLGTSPQRIF
few	TRBJ2-7	TRBV12-3/TRBV12-4	CASTLSWGAYEQYF
.	TRBJ2-1	TRBV6-5	CASSNTRRDRWYEQFF
.	TRBJ2-4	TRBV20-1	CSARAHGKNIQYF